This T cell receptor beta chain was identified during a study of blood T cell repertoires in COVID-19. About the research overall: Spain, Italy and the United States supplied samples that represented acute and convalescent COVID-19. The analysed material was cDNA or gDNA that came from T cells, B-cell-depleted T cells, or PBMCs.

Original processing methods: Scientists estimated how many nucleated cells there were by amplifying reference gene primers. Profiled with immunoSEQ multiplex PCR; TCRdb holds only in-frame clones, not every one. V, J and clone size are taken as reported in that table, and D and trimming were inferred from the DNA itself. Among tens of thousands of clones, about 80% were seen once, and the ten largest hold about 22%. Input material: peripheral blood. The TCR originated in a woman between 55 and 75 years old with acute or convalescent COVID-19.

DNA for the CDR3: TGTGCCAGCAGTTCCACAGGGGGTCGCAATCAGCCCCAGCATTTT. Encoded protein: CASSSTGGRNQPQHF. The chain has TRBV6-2 or TRBV6-3 and TRBJ1-5, with 8 bases that match TRBD1. Germline CDR1 reads MNHEY; CDR2 reads SVGEGT. V shed 4 bases and J 2 bases; nucleotides not matched to a gene: 4. The CDR3 is made up of 15 amino acids.